This note documents a single TCR beta chain sequence. These data belong to a study of T cells in Graves' hyperthyroidism and ophthalmopathy. CDR3 length: 15 residues. In germline, CDR1 is LGHDT, CDR2 YNNKEL (reference sequence). J gave up 7 bases and V 7 bases, and 7 bases lay outside the gene matches. Amplification yielded TCR beta CDR3 regions, with RNA transcripts as the source. Initially, a first-round RT-PCR of the TCR CDR3 employed the HTBI primer set. TCRdb reprocessed the multiplex PCR reads with MiXCR, giving one entry per CDR3 protein. The sample holds 350,000 to 400,000 distinct CDR3 sequences, 14% to 15% seen once.

The rearrangement uses TRBV3-1 and TRBJ2-2, with TRBD2 identical over 12 bases. The receptor was isolated from a woman aged 25-40 years with Graves' hyperthyroidism. Sequenced material: blood. CDR3 in amino acids: CASNLAGGPHGELFF. In nucleotides, the CDR3 is TGTGCCAGCAACCTAGCGGGAGGGCCTCACGGGGAGCTGTTTTTT.